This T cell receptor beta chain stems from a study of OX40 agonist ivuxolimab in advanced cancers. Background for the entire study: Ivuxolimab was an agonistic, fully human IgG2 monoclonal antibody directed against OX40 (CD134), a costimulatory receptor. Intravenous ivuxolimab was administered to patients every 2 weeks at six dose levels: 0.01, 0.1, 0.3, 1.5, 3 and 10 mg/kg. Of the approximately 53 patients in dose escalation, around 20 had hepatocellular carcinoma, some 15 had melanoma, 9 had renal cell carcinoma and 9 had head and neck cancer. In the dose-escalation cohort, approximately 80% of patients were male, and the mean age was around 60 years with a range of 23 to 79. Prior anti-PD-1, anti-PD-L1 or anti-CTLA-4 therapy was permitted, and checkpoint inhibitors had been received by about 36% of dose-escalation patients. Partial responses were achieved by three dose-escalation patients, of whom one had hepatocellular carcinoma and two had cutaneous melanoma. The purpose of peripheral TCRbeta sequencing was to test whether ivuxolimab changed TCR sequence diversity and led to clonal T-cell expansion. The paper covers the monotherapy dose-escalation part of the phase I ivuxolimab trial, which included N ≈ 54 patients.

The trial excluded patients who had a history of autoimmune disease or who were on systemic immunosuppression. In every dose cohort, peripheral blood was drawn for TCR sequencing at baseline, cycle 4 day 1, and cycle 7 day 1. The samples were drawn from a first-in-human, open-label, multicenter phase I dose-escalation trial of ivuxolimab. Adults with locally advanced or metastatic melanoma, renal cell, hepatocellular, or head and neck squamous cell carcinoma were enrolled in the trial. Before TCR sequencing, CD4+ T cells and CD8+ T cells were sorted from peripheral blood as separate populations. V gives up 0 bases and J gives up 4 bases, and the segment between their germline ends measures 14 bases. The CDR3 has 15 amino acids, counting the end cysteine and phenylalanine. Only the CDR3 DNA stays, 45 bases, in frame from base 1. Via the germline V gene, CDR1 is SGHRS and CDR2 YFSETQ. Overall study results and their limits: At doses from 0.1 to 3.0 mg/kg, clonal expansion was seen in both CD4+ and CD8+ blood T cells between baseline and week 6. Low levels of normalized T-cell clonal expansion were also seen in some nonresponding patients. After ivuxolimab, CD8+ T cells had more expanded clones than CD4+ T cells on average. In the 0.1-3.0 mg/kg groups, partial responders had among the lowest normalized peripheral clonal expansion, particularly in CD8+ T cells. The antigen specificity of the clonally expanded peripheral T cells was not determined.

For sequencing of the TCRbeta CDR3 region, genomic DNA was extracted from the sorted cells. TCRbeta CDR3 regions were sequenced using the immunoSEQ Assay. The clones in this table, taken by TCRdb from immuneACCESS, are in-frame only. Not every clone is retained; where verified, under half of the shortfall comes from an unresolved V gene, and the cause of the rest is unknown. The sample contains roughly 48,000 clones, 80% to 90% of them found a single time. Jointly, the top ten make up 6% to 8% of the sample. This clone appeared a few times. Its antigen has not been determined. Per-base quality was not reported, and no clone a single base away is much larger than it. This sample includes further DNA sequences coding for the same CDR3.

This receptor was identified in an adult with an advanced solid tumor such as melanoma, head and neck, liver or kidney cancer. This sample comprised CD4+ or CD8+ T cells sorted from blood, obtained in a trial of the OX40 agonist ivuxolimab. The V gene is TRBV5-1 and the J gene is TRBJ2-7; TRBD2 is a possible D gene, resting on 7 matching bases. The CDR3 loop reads CASSLGGGRAYEQYF. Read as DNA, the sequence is TGCGCCAGCAGCTTGGGCGGGGGCCGCGCATACGAGCAGTACTTC.